This T cell receptor beta chain was sequenced for a study of blood T cell repertoires in COVID-19 (dated by TCRdb to between 2020 and 2021). Background on the whole study: Collaborator samples came from the United States, Italy and Spain and covered acute and convalescent phases of COVID-19. The prospective study material was composed of cDNA or gDNA derived from T cells, B-cell-depleted T cells, or PBMCs. Deeply sampled blood TCRbeta repertoires from subjects exposed to, actively infected with, or recovered from COVID-19 were included in the dataset. The repertoires were made available in a free public database intended to serve as a resource for research on the immune response to SARS-CoV-2. The samples were drawn from the first 160 participants of the ongoing ImmuneRACE study and from 1,254 subjects provided by 6 global collaborators. Nearly every sample came with metadata listing a de-identified subject ID, COVID-19 status, age in years and sex. Where available, HLA class I and class II types were taken from metadata supplied by the sample provider and were not determined by assay-based typing.

Whole blood was collected in K2EDTA tubes by collaborating institutions according to the institutions' own protocols. For TCRbeta analysis, collaborators shipped samples as frozen whole blood, isolated PBMCs, or DNA extracted from either of those sample types. Broad study findings and their caveats: How much clinical and demographic metadata was included differed by source and by participant, and the metadata was provided uncurated.

With regard to this clone: Its cognate antigen has yet to be identified. The input lacks base qualities; no much larger clone sits a single base away.

The immunoSEQ Assay, a bias-controlled multiplex PCR, was used to amplify TCRbeta CDR3 regions from genomic DNA. The study's processing was this. The number of nucleated cells in each sample was estimated by amplification of reference gene primers within the assay. To quantify the absolute abundance of each unique TCRbeta CDR3 rearrangement, sequence reads were collapsed and filtered. For each sample, productive Simpson clonality was calculated as the square root of Simpson's diversity index over productive rearrangements. In its TCRdb copy, this immuneACCESS table keeps in-frame sequences only and misses some clones. Where compared with another copy, unresolved V genes explain less than half of these, and the others have no known cause. Clonal size and the V and J genes are those of that table, whereas D and trimming came from the DNA. Here the sample has about 180,000 clones; approximately 87% occur a single time. The ten largest make up about a fifth of the sample.

The CDR3 contains 15 residues, cysteine and phenylalanine counted. Left in the record is the CDR3 DNA by itself, 45 bases read in frame from the first base. V gives up 1 base and J gives up 0 bases, and the segment between their germline ends measures 7 bases. CDR1 and CDR2, looked up from the germline V gene (reference sequence), are LGHDT and YNNKEL. The sample comprised peripheral blood. This sequence was found in a man aged 65 to 85 with active or convalescent COVID-19. The receptor chain draws on TRBV3-1 (or the pseudogene TRBV3-2) and TRBJ1-5; no D gene can be assigned with confidence. The DNA sequence is as follows: TGTGCCAGCAGCCAAGGAGGGTATAGCAATCAGCCCCAGCATTTT. This is translated as CASSQGGYSNQPQHF.